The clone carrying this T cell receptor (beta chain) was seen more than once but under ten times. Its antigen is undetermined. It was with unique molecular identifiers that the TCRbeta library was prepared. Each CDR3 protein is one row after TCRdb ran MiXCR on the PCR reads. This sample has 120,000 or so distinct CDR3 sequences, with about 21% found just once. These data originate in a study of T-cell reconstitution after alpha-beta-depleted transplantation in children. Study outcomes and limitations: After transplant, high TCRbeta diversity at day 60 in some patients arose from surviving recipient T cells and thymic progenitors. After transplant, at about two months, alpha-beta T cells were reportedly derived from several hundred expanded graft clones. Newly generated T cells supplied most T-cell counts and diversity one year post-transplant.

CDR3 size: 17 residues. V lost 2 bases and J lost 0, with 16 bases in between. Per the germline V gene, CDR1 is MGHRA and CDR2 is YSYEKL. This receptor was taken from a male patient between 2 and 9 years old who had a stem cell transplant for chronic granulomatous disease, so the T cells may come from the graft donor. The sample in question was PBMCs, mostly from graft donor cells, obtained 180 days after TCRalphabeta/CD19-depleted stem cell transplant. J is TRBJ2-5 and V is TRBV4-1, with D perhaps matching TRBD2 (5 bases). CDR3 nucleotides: TGCGCCAGCAGCCAATTCTTTCCTGGGCGGGACCAAGAGACCCAGTACTTC. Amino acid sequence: CASSQFFPGRDQETQYF.